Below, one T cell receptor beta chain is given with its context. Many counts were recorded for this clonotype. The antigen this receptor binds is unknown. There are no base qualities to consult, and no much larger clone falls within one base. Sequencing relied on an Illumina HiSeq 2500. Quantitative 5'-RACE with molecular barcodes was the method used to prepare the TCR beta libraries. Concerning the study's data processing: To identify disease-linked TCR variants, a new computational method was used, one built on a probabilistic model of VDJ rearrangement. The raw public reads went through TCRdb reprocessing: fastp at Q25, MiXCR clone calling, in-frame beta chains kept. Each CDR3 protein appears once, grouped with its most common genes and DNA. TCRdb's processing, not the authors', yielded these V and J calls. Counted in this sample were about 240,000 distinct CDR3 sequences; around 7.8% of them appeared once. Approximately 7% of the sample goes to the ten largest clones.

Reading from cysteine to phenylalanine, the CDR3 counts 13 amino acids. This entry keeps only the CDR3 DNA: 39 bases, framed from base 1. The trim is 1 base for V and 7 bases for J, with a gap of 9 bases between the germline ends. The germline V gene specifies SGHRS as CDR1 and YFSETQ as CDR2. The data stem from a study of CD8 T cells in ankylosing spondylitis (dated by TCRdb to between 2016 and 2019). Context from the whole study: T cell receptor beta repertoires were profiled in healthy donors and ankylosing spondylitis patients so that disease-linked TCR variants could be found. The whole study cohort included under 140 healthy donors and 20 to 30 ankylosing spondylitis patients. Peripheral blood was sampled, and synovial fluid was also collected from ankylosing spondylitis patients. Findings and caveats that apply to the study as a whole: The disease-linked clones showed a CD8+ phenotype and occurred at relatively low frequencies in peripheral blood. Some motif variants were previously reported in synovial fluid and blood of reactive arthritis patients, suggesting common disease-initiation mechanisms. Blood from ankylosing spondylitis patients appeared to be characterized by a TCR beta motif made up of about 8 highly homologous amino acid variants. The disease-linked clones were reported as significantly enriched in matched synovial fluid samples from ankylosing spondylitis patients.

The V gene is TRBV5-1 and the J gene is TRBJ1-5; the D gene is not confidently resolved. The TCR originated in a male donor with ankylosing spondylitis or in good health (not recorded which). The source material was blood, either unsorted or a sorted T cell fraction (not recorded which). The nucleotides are TGCGCCAGCAGCTTGTTGAGCGGGCAGCCCCAGCATTTT. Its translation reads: CASSLLSGQPQHF.